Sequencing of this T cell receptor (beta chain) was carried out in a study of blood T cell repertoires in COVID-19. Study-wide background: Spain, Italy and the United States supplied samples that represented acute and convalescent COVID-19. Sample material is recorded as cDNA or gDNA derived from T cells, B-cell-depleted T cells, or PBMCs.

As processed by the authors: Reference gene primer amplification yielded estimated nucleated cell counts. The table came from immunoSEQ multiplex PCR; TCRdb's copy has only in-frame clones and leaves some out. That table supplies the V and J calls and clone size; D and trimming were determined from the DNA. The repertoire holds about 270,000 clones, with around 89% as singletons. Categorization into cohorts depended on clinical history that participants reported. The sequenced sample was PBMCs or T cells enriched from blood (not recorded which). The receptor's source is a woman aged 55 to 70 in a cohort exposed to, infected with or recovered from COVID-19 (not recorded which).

The CDR3 region has the DNA TGTGCCAGTAGTATCGGGAACTTAGCGGGAGGAGAGCAGTTCTTC. This encodes CASSIGNLAGGEQFF. J is TRBJ2-1 and V is TRBV19; 10 bases line up with TRBD2. V trimming: 3 bases; J trimming: 10 bases; junction bases outside the gene matches: 9. The germline CDR1 and CDR2 sequences are LNHDA and SQIVND (reference sequence). CDR3 length: 15 amino acids.